This TCR beta chain was sequenced for a study of shared clonotypes between healthy human individuals (dated by TCRdb to 2020 to 2022). General notes on the study: A couple of women and a few men aged 18 to 49 years were included in the cohort. For each donor, three plates each were used for CD4 naive and CD4 memory, two plates were used for CD8 naive, and one plate was used for CD8 memory. To estimate repertoire size and how much clonotypes are shared between individuals, the study performed deep sequencing of blood TCR repertoires from roughly five healthy adults. To increase sequencing depth and limit assay-specific biases, different laboratories used diverse techniques to prepare libraries and sequence TCR repertoires. Per donor, leukapheresis produced somewhere between about 0.94 and 9.5 billion PBMCs.

Using the deep immunoSEQ assay, TCR CDR3 regions were amplified from genomic DNA by multiplex PCR. Extracted genomic DNA from each cell subset was distributed evenly across all wells of several immunoSEQ 96-well plates, and each plate was treated as a replicate. For sorted subsets, 200 to 250 ng of genomic DNA, equivalent to roughly 30,000 T cell genomes, went into each replicate PCR. The purified libraries were quantified using a Qubit 3.0 fluorometer, sized with a Bioanalyzer 2100, and then quantified again using the KAPA Library Quantification kit. Each immunoSEQ 96-well plate was sequenced on its own single-read 150-cycle Illumina NextSeq 550 flow cell. In the original analysis: Because the immunoSEQ output included only junctional sequences and no quality scores, the filtering could not be the same as the filtering used for full-length reads. To assign V/J genes and CDR3, sequences were annotated against IMGT germline references using PyIR, a Python wrapper for IgBLAST v1.9. Reads with weak V/J assignments (E-value above 1e-6), missing CDR3, stop codons, out-of-frame junctions, or ambiguous translated residues were removed. A V3J clonotype was defined by an identical inferred V gene, J gene, and CDR3 amino acid sequence. Percentage overlap between repertoires was computed as shared unique clonotypes divided by the size of the smaller repertoire. Repertoire richness was assessed with RTK rarefaction, the Chao1 estimator, and Recon v2.1 estimates of unobserved clonotypes. Generation probabilities were computed with OLGA for all TCRbeta clonotypes obtained by the gDNA method from several donors. Here the immuneACCESS table is served through TCRdb, limited to in-frame sequences with V and J called. Missing clones are a known gap in these copies; in checked studies unresolved V genes cover under half, and the rest lacks a known reason. That table is the source of V, J and clone size, and D and trimming were worked out from the DNA. This sample comprises about 2.1 million clones, just under 95% of them detected only once. Less than 2% of the sample goes to the ten largest clones.

For the CD8 naive samples, CD45RO-negative cells were positively selected for CCR7, yielding a CD45RA+CCR7+ population from which TemRA cells were excluded. The donors were healthy, HIV-negative adults who had no recently reported acute infections or vaccinations. All donors were Caucasian adults living in Nashville, Tennessee, USA. Blood was collected by leukapheresis, and PBMCs were isolated by Ficoll-Histopaque density gradient centrifugation and then cryopreserved in liquid nitrogen vapor phase. Analytical flow cytometry was used to check the purity and quantity of every magnetically sorted T cell population. From each sorted fraction, genomic DNA was isolated and quantified by UV absorbance on a Nanodrop 2000c. Regarding this clone: Its recognized antigen is unknown. Base qualities are not recorded, but no much larger clone differs from it by a single base.

General findings and caveats noted by the study authors: Pairwise subsampling led to the expectation that sequencing depth would affect the degree of clonotype sharing among donors. The small number of donors limited the genetic and exposure-history diversity represented. Larger estimated clonotype richness was generally found for naive subsets than for memory subsets. Incomplete sequencing was indicated by rarefaction of sorted-subset datasets, despite the large sequencing depth. Clonotypes shared by all four sorted-subset donors showed higher generation probabilities than non-shared clonotypes. Sharing across several donors was observed for 4.5% to 6.5% of naive CD4, around 3.5% of naive CD8, about 2.3% of memory CD4, and roughly 0.4% of memory CD8 clonotypes. Only blood was sampled, and tissue TCR repertoires likely differ from those in blood.

Sequenced material: naive CD8+ T cells from PBMCs. The intended sense of this specimen's cell subset or site label: CD45RA+CCR7+. This TCR came from a man aged 18 to 35 in good health. Some clones in this sample may be carry-over from other donors' samples.

In nucleotide form, the sequence is TGTGCCAGCAGTGGGGGTACAGGGTTACACGAGCAGTACTTC. It translates to CASSGGTGLHEQYF. This sequence uses TRBV28 and TRBJ2-7, and TRBD1 may be the D gene, going by 6 matching bases. V lost 5 bases and J lost 5 bases; the stretch between them is 16 bases long. The CDR3, from cysteine to phenylalanine, totals 14 residues. Left in the record is the CDR3 DNA by itself, 42 bases read in frame from the first base. CDR1 and CDR2, looked up from the germline V gene, are MDHEN and SYDVKM.